Sequencing of this TCR beta chain was carried out in a study of cytomegalovirus exposure and HLA in healthy donors. Study details: Sequencing of about 179 million T cells in an earlier analysis found more than 100 million unique TCR beta sequences. Overall study findings and caveats: What was likely a sequencing artifact was a cluster of highly shared sequence variants. V- and J-gene trimming in TCR beta was tied to a missense DCLRE1C variant by an analysis performed later.

The primer mix had 60 Vbeta and 13 Jbeta primers. TCRdb's copy holds only in-frame clones and misses some; the assay was immunoSEQ multiplex PCR. The data show over 150,000 clones, approximately 70% seen once. To note about this clone: Its antigen remains unidentified.

This CDR3 region has 14 residues. V lost 6 bases, J lost 5 bases, and 14 bases lay in between. Germline V gene data show CDR1 as LNHDA and CDR2 as SQIVND (reference sequence). The sequence came from a woman between 40 and 55 years old in good health and CMV-seropositive. The chain has TRBV19 and TRBJ2-1; a weak D match, TRBD2 (6 bases). Sequencing was carried out using PBMCs. The CDR3 sequence: CASRRASANNEQFF. In DNA form, the CDR3 reads TGTGCCAGTAGGAGGGCTAGCGCCAACAATGAGCAGTTCTTC.